This TCR beta chain was identified in a study of technical replicates of blood from several donors. The protocol was immunoSEQ multiplex PCR, while the TCRdb copy is restricted to in-frame clones and leaves out a portion. The sample includes 85,000 to 95,000 clones, 90% to 96% of them seen just once. Germline assignment: CDR1 SGHVS and CDR2 FNYEAQ. J lost 7 bases, V lost 2 bases, and 7 bases had no gene match. CDR3 length equals 15 residues. Material: T cells isolated from PBMCs. The rearrangement joins TRBV7-6 to TRBJ2-1; 8 nucleotides match TRBD2. The sequence derives from a human donor in good health. In DNA, the CDR3 is TGTGCCAGCAGCTTATTTTCGGGAGGGCCTAATGAGCAGTTCTTC. Protein: CASSLFSGGPNEQFF. Full variable domain (remainder filled in from reference TRBV7-6 and TRBJ2-1): GAGVSQSPRYKVTKRGQDVALRCDPISGHVSLYWYRQALGQGPEFLTYFNYEAQQDKSGLPNDRFSAERPEGSISTLTIQRTEQRDSAMYRCASSLFSGGPNEQFFGPGTRLTVL.